This is a list of T cell receptor beta chains from one sample in a study of CD8+ T cells in alopecia areata. Measured with immunoSEQ multiplex PCR; TCRdb has only the in-frame clones, and not every one. Of some 200,000 clones listed, more than 45% are singletons. The sample consisted of CD4+ T cells sorted from blood, taken at week 4, from a patient treated with tofacitinib. These receptors originate from a human donor with alopecia areata. CDR3s include the opening cysteine and the closing phenylalanine or tryptophan.

v_call	j_call	cdr3_aa
TRBV9	TRBJ2-5	CASSVSGGYQETQYF
TRBV29-1	TRBJ1-1	CSVGRSMNTEAFF
TRBV29-1	TRBJ2-1	CSGSGLATYNEQFF
TRBV7-8	TRBJ2-2	CASSRDSHTGELFF
TRBV18	TRBJ2-1	CASSPLGGEQFF
TRBV12-5	TRBJ1-1	CASVGMGNTEAFF
TRBV5-1	TRBJ1-1	CASSGRVTGVDTEAFF
TRBV7-2	TRBJ2-7	CASSLGGQSYEQYF
TRBV7-3	TRBJ1-5	CASSLGVGQPQHF
TRBV9	TRBJ1-1	CASSVDGPSAEAFF
TRBV19	TRBJ2-3	CASRQSTDTQYF
TRBV25-1	TRBJ1-2	CASSGGFTNYGYTF
TRBV9	TRBJ2-3	CASSVVTRPDTQYF
TRBV29-1	TRBJ1-1	CSVSRRQEIEAFF
TRBV25-1	TRBJ1-2	CASSTEFYGYTF
TRBV29-1	TRBJ2-2	CSVRLDRLAGELFF
TRBV4-3	TRBJ1-6	CASSQDPGQGLSPLHF
TRBV2	TRBJ1-5	CASSMGYSNQPQHF
TRBV9	TRBJ1-1	CASSVKRNTEAFF
TRBV12-5	TRBJ1-5	CASGLRYQPQHF
TRBV2	TRBJ1-2	CASSAMSYTF
TRBV7-2	TRBJ2-2	CASSPTLFLTGELFF
TRBV29-1	TRBJ1-1	CSVARQLNTEAFF
TRBV11-2	TRBJ1-2	CASSFSKSTNYGYTF
TRBV5-1	TRBJ1-2	CASSGDSYGYTF
TRBV30	TRBJ1-2	CAWSDPGLSTNYGYTF
TRBV4-1	TRBJ2-3	CASSQVLVRELTDTQYF
TRBV30	TRBJ2-1	CAWSVEGRYNEQFF
TRBV20-1	TRBJ2-5	CSARDPGTQYF
TRBV30	TRBJ2-2	CAWSRPGPGTGELFF
TRBV19	TRBJ1-1	CASRAQGANTEAFF
TRBV11-2	TRBJ2-7	CASSLDPTVFDEQYF
TRBV30	TRBJ1-2	CAWRTDPLSGYTF
TRBV5-1	TRBJ2-7	CASTPGLENEQYF
TRBV27	TRBJ2-1	CASRPTLADNEQFF
TRBV4-2	TRBJ2-7	CASSQARPGVVGEQYF
TRBV9	TRBJ1-2	CASSGGTGIYGYTF
TRBV6-1	TRBJ1-6	CASDSKSHSPLHF
TRBV6-5	TRBJ1-1	CASRRRTGHTEAFF
TRBV30	TRBJ1-2	CAWSRTGSNYGYTF
TRBV5-4	TRBJ2-7	CASSLETGTGGSEQYF
TRBV9	TRBJ2-3	CASSAATGAVDTQYF
TRBV2	TRBJ2-6	CASSAYFVGSGANVLTF
TRBV29-1	TRBJ2-1	CSVEEGHRTSYNEQFF